The 20 T cell receptor beta chains below come from one sample, sequenced in a study of T cell repertoires in cytomegalovirus infection (dated by TCRdb to the late 2010s). The antigens of these receptors remain unknown. What the treatment or condition label conveys for this sample: in vitro stimulation with specific CMV peptide epitopes to enrich CMV-specific T cells. The reads were generated on an Illumina HiSeq 1500. Through fastp at Q25 and MiXCR, TCRdb rebuilt clones from the public reads, retaining in-frame beta chains. All rows with the same CDR3 protein become a single entry with the most common DNA and genes. This sample gives 550,000 to 700,000 distinct CDR3 sequences in total; about 39% of them show up just once. The ten biggest clones cover more than 40% of the sample. The material sequenced was cultured PBMCs, taken from culture after CMV antigen stimulation. All receptors derive from a human donor in good health (CMV status not recorded). Some clones in this sample may be carry-over from other donors' samples.

J is TRBJ2-1 and V is TRBV7-2; 10 bases are a match to TRBD2. V gave up 2 bases and J gave up 7 bases; unmatched junction bases: 5. This CDR3 has 15 amino acids. CDR1 is SGHTA, CDR2 FQGNSA, per germline. The CDR3 DNA reads as TGTGCCAGCAGCTTAAGGCTAGCGGGAGTAAATGAGCAGTTCTTC. Translation: CASSLRLAGVNEQFF. The full variable domain, its missing parts supplied by reference TRBV7-2 and TRBJ2-1, is GAGVSQSPSNKVTEKGKDVELRCDPISGHTALYWYRQSLGQGLEFLIYFQGNSAPDKSGLPSDRFSAERTGGSVSTLTIQRTQQEDSAVYLCASSLRLAGVNEQFFGPGTRLTVL.

The chain links TRBV12-3 or TRBV12-4 to TRBJ2-1, with D unresolved. The V end lost 11 bases, the J end lost 0 bases, and 11 bases lay between the germline ends. The CDR3 has 13 amino acids. In DNA form, the CDR3 reads TGTGCCTCTGGGTTTAGCTCCTACAATGAGCAGTTCTTC. It yields the protein CASGFSSYNEQFF.

V usage is TRBV7-2 and J usage is TRBJ2-5, with 10 bases fitting TRBD2. The germline V gene has CDR1 SGHTA and CDR2 FQGNSA. With V trimmed by 2 bases and J by 5 bases, 8 bases remained unmatched. The CDR3 length is 16 residues. The CDR3 DNA reads TGTGCCAGCAGCTTATCAAGCGGGGGGGCCTTGGAGACCCAGTACTTC. Translating it yields CASSLSSGGALETQYF.

The chain joins TRBV7-9 to TRBJ2-7, with a tentative D call TRBD1 (5 bases). Germline CDR1 reads SEHNR; CDR2 reads FQNEAQ (reference sequence). The CDR3 runs 16 residues. The germline V and J ends were trimmed by 4 bases and 0 bases, with 16 bases remaining between them. This CDR3 reads CASSSVPPRDSYEQYF. The CDR3 DNA follows: TGTGCCAGCAGCTCTGTCCCACCCAGGGACTCCTACGAGCAGTACTTC. The full variable domain, in which reference TRBV7-9 and TRBJ2-7 provide the parts outside the CDR3, is DTGVSQNPRHKITKRGQNVTFRCDPISEHNRLYWYRQTLGQGPEFLTYFQNEAQLEKSRLLSDRFSAERPKGSFSTLEIQRTEQGDSAMYLCASSSVPPRDSYEQYFGPGTRLTVT.

The chain combines TRBV7-2 with TRBJ2-7; 8 bases align to TRBD1. Germline V gene data show CDR1 as SGHTA and CDR2 as FQGNSA. With V trimmed by 1 base and J by 4 bases, 9 bases remained unmatched. The CDR3 is made up of 16 amino acids. The CDR3 spells CASSLVSGQGKYEQYF. For the CDR3, the DNA is TGTGCCAGCAGCTTAGTTTCAGGACAGGGAAAGTACGAGCAGTACTTC.

Ten or more counts support this clonotype. The chain carries TRBV7-2 and TRBJ2-1; D unclear. CDR1 is SGHTA and CDR2 is FQGNSA in the germline V gene. V was pared by 4 bases and J by 0 bases, with 4 bases between. CDR3 size: 13 residues. CDR3 coding DNA: TGTGCCAGCAGCTCTTCCTCCTACAATGAGCAGTTCTTC. It codes for CASSSSSYNEQFF.

The rearrangement joins TRBV6-1 to TRBJ2-1; D is perhaps TRBD2 (5 bases). The V end was cut by 2 bases, the J end by 8 bases, with 16 bases between. This CDR3 contains 15 residues. Per the germline V gene, CDR1 is MNHNS and CDR2 is SASEGT. CDR3 coding DNA: TGTGCCAGCAGTGAAAATCCGGGGAATAGGTATGAGCAGTTCTTC. It yields the protein CASSENPGNRYEQFF.

This clonotype was picked up a small number of times. V usage is TRBV6-6 and J usage is TRBJ2-7, with no clear D. This CDR3 region has 13 residues. Germline values: CDR1 MNHNY, CDR2 SVGAGI (reference sequence). V was pared by 5 bases and J by 7 bases, with 15 bases between. The CDR3 DNA is TGTGCCAGCAGTCCCCCGCCGGGTGGGGAGCAGTACTTC. Protein sequence: CASSPPPGGEQYF.

There are a few counts of this clonotype. This sequence joins TRBV7-6 and TRBJ1-6, with unresolved D. V was clipped by 8 bases and J by 4 bases, with 21 bases between them. There are 17 residues in the CDR3. Germline V CDR1 and CDR2: SGHVS, FNYEAQ. CDR3: CASDPPATSEYNSPLHF. The CDR3 DNA reads TGTGCCAGCGACCCACCCGCTACCTCGGAGTATAATTCACCCCTCCACTTT.

This clonotype was detected a few times. The genes are TRBV11-2 and TRBJ2-1; 7 bases fit TRBD1. The junction had 11 bases not matched to a gene; V was cut back by 5 bases and J by 7 bases. CDR1 SGHAT and CDR2 FQNNGV come from the germline V gene. The CDR3 is 15 amino acids. The CDR3 sequence: CASSTQTGYWNEQFF. The CDR3 DNA sequence: TGTGCCAGCAGCACACAGACAGGGTACTGGAATGAGCAGTTCTTC.

This rearrangement joins TRBV7-9 to TRBJ2-3; D might be TRBD2 (6 bases). Germline assignment: CDR1 SEHNR and CDR2 FQNEAQ (reference sequence). The V end lost 1 base, the J end lost 0 bases, and 14 bases lay between the germline ends. The CDR3 length is 17 residues. DNA of the CDR3: TGTGCCAGCAGCTTAGGCGTGATTAGCGGCAGCACAGATACGCAGTATTTT. The encoded protein is CASSLGVISGSTDTQYF. Complete variable domain (other parts from reference TRBV7-9 and TRBJ2-3): DTGVSQNPRHKITKRGQNVTFRCDPISEHNRLYWYRQTLGQGPEFLTYFQNEAQLEKSRLLSDRFSAERPKGSFSTLEIQRTEQGDSAMYLCASSLGVISGSTDTQYFGPGTRLTVL.

CDR3 DNA sequence: TGTGCCAGCACCGCCGGACAAGCCACTGAAGCTTTCTTT. Translating it yields CASTAGQATEAFF. The J gene is TRBJ1-1, the V gene TRBV12-3 or TRBV12-4; tentative D call: TRBD1 (5 bases). The CDR3 contains 13 residues. V dropped 7 bases and J dropped 4 bases, with 13 bases sitting between them.

Many counts were recorded for this clonotype. The gene calls are TRBV11-3 and TRBJ2-5; 9 bases line up with TRBD1. The J segment lost 1 base and the V segment lost 6 bases, leaving 12 bases of the junction unmatched. The CDR3 is made up of 17 amino acids. Per the germline V gene, CDR1 is SGHNT and CDR2 is YENEEA. CDR3 residues: CASSPGDRVIFQETQYF. The CDR3 DNA reads TGTGCCAGCAGTCCCGGGGACAGGGTAATTTTCCAAGAGACCCAGTACTTC.

This clonotype was counted a few times. The V and J genes are TRBV7-2 and TRBJ2-1; 8 bases align to TRBD2. Germline-derived CDR1 and CDR2 are SGHTA and FQGNSA. V lost 6 bases, J lost 1 base, and 8 bases stayed unmatched. The CDR3 totals 16 residues. For the CDR3, the DNA is TGTGCCAGCAGAGTATCGCGGGGGGCTTCCTACAATGAGCAGTTCTTC. Translated, it gives CASRVSRGASYNEQFF.

The chain is built from TRBV9 and TRBJ2-1; D gene ambiguous. V lost 3 bases and J lost 2, with 9 bases in between. Germline-derived CDR1 and CDR2 are SGDLS and YYNGEE. The CDR3 sequence is 14 residues long. CDR3 nucleotides: TGTGCCAGCAGCGCCGGTAACACCTACAATGAGCAGTTCTTC. This sequence encodes CASSAGNTYNEQFF.

A few counts support this clonotype. This chain uses TRBV12-3 or TRBV12-4 with TRBJ2-5; perhaps TRBD2 as D (6 bases). The CDR3 has 13 amino acids. V was cut by 6 bases and J by 3 bases, with 11 bases left in between. The CDR3 bases are TGTGCCAGCAGACTAAAGCGGGAAGAGACCCAGTACTTC. Its translation: CASRLKREETQYF.

This sequence joins TRBV7-2 and TRBJ2-1, with D possibly called TRBD1 or TRBD2 (5 bases each). V was clipped by 6 bases and J by 2 bases, with 11 bases between them. Germline CDR1 and CDR2: SGHTA and FQGNSA. This CDR3 is 14 amino acids long. The CDR3 nucleotides are TGTGCCAGCAGTAGATCGGGGCCCTACAATGAGCAGTTCTTC. It yields the protein CASSRSGPYNEQFF. The complete variable domain, with remaining parts taken from reference TRBV7-2 and TRBJ2-1, reads GAGVSQSPSNKVTEKGKDVELRCDPISGHTALYWYRQSLGQGLEFLIYFQGNSAPDKSGLPSDRFSAERTGGSVSTLTIQRTQQEDSAVYLCASSRSGPYNEQFFGPGTRLTVL.

This clonotype was counted between two and nine times. One junction end does not reproduce the germline sequence, and a read error may be involved. This chain joins TRBV12-3 or TRBV12-4 and TRBJ2-1, with D possibly matching TRBD2 (5 bases). The CDR3 has 12 residues. CDR3 sequence (DNA): TGTGCCAGCAGTTTCCTTGACGGGGTCAAGGTCTTC. This gives the protein CASSFLDGVKVF.

This clonotype was found a few times. This rearrangement joins TRBV7-6 to TRBJ2-1; 11 bases are shared with TRBD2. V trimming: 0 bases; J trimming: 4 bases; junction bases outside the gene matches: 2. The CDR3 runs to 16 residues. Germline loops: CDR1 SGHVS, CDR2 FNYEAQ. In DNA form, the CDR3 reads TGTGCCAGCAGCTTAGCGGGACTAGCGGATTACAATGAGCAGTTCTTC. Translation: CASSLAGLADYNEQFF.

A few counts support this clonotype. The rearrangement uses TRBV5-4 and TRBJ2-3; TRBD2 aligns across 11 bases. J was trimmed by 6 bases and V by 4 bases; bases with no gene match: 10. Germline V lookup: CDR1 SGHNT, CDR2 YYREEE (reference sequence). This CDR3 is 16 amino acids long. The chain's CDR3 is CASSPGLAVGEDTQYF. CDR3 sequence (DNA): TGTGCCAGCAGCCCGGGACTAGCGGTCGGTGAGGATACGCAGTATTTT.